A single sample gave rise to the 28 T cell receptor beta chains below, sequenced in a study of post-analysis software for immune sequencing data. Study observations and caveats: A few TRBV segments occurring more often in patients than controls included TRBV5-6, TRBV5-1 and TRBV20-1.

The TCR beta cDNA libraries carried unique molecular identifiers. TCRdb ran MiXCR on the PCR reads and lists one entry per CDR3 protein. This repertoire shows hundreds of thousands of distinct CDR3 sequences, approximately 59% found once; its top ten account for roughly 12%. These receptors' antigens are unknown. Sequences were obtained from blood. The receptors were sampled from a girl aged 2 to 10 with multiple sclerosis.

The rearrangement joins TRBV28 to TRBJ1-1; D is perhaps TRBD1 (5 bases). Trimming took 8 bases from V and 6 from J, leaving 22 bases between them. Per germline, CDR1 MDHEN and CDR2 SYDVKM. CDR3 length equals 15 residues. CDR3 sequence: CASQFSGGRRSEAFF. CDR3 nucleotide sequence: TGTGCCAGCCAGTTTTCCGGGGGGAGGAGGTCTGAAGCTTTCTTT. Looking up the rest from reference TRBV28 and TRBJ1-1 gives the full variable domain: DVKVTQSSRYLVKRTGEKVFLECVQDMDHENMFWYRQDPGLGLRLIYFSYDVKMKEKGDIPEGYSVSREKKERFSLILESASTNQTSMYLCASQFSGGRRSEAFFGQGTRLTVV.

This clonotype came up many times. The rearrangement joins TRBV2 to TRBJ2-1; 8 nucleotides match TRBD2. V lost 6 bases, J lost 6 bases, and 13 bases stayed unmatched. Germline V gene sequence: CDR1 SNHLY, CDR2 FYNNEI. This CDR3 has 16 residues. This CDR3 reads CASRTASGSGINEQFF. The CDR3 nucleotides are TGTGCCAGCAGGACCGCGAGCGGGAGCGGGATCAATGAGCAGTTCTTC.

V is TRBV20-1 and J is TRBJ1-4, with D possibly TRBD1 on 5 matching bases. This CDR3 comprises 14 residues. V was trimmed by 2 bases and J by 2 bases, leaving 9 bases between them. Germline V CDR1 and CDR2: DFQATT, SNEGSKA (reference sequence). DNA of the CDR3: TGCAGTGCTAGAATGTCAGGGACTAATGAAAAACTGTTTTTT. Translating it yields CSARMSGTNEKLFF.

This clonotype was detected only a few times. The rearrangement joins TRBV20-1 to TRBJ2-3; TRBD2 aligns across 11 bases. CDR1 and CDR2 (germline): DFQATT, SNEGSKA (reference sequence). This CDR3 is built from 19 residues. Trimming took 0 bases from V and 1 from J; bases not matched to a gene: 12. The CDR3, as DNA: TGCAGTGCTAGAGATTTACTAGCGGGAGCGGGATGGGGCACAGATACGCAGTATTTT. This encodes CSARDLLAGAGWGTDTQYF.

This clonotype was detected only once. The chain joins TRBV14 to TRBJ2-3, with a weak D call TRBD2 (6 bases). V lost 3 bases and J 4 bases, leaving 11 bases between the germline ends. The CDR3 covers 14 residues. Germline V lookup: CDR1 SGHDN, CDR2 FVKESK. The DNA for the CDR3 is TGTGCCAGCAGCCACCTTACGGGGGCAGATACGCAGTATTTT. Translating it yields CASSHLTGADTQYF.

This clonotype was detected only once. The genes are TRBV11-2 and TRBJ2-1; 9 bases map to TRBD2. Germline V gives CDR1 SGHAT, CDR2 FQNNGV. The CDR3 has 15 residues. Trimming at V came to 0 bases and at J to 8 bases, leaving 5 bases not matched to a gene. The CDR3 bases are TGTGCCAGCAGCTTAGAGGTAGCGGGGGAGGATGAGCAGTTCTTC. This gives the protein CASSLEVAGEDEQFF.

The chain has TRBV9 and TRBJ2-1, with 8 nucleotides matching TRBD2. The CDR3 consists of 15 residues. V shed 4 bases, J shed 0 bases, and the junction held 3 bases outside the gene matches. From germline, CDR1 is SGDLS and CDR2 YYNGEE. The CDR3: CASSKTSVSYNEQFF. The CDR3 DNA reads TGTGCCAGCAGCAAGACTAGCGTCTCCTACAATGAGCAGTTCTTC.

This clonotype showed up just a few times. V gene TRBV29-1 combines with J gene TRBJ2-5, with D hard to call. Per germline, CDR1 SQVTM and CDR2 ANQGSEA. The CDR3 totals 13 residues. Trimming stripped 3 bases from V and 4 bases from J, with 12 bases between. The CDR3 DNA is TGCAGCGTTGAGGTGGCGGATAGAGAGACCCAGTACTTC. Its translation: CSVEVADRETQYF.

This clonotype was found once. Relative to the germline gene, one junction end is altered; a read error may explain this. This sequence joins TRBV7-6 and TRBJ2-5; D gene unclear. The CDR3 is 13 residues long. Germline V lookup: CDR1 SGHVS, CDR2 FNYEAQ. For the CDR3, the DNA is TGTGCCAGCAGCTTAGCCGGCCAAGAGGCCCAGTACTTC. It yields the protein CASSLAGQEAQYF.

This clonotype was counted a few times. The CDR3 DNA is TGTGCCAGCAGCCCGAACAGGGGAGGCTACGAGCAGTACTTC. This codes for CASSPNRGGYEQYF. The chain recombines TRBV7-8 with TRBJ2-7; weak D call: TRBD1 (7 bases). Germline V gene lookup returns CDR1 SGHVS and CDR2 FQNEAQ. The CDR3 loop spans 14 amino acids. V was cut by 5 bases and J by 3 bases, with 14 bases left in between.

This chain joins TRBV20-1 and TRBJ2-7, with TRBD2 identical over 13 bases. The CDR3 has 15 residues. Germline V gene sequence: CDR1 DFQATT, CDR2 SNEGSKA (reference sequence). Losses at the gene ends were 6 bases for V and 5 bases for J; bases not matched to a gene: 10. The CDR3 sequence is CSALGTSGARDEQYF. CDR3 nucleotides: TGCAGTGCCCTCGGGACTAGCGGGGCTCGAGACGAGCAGTACTTC.

This clonotype has more than one count but fewer than ten. The J gene is TRBJ2-3, the V gene TRBV29-1, with D perhaps matching TRBD1 or TRBD2 (6 bases each). V lost 7 bases to trimming and J lost 9 bases, with 23 bases between them. Germline-derived CDR1 and CDR2 are SQVTM and ANQGSEA. This CDR3 contains 14 residues. The CDR3 spells CSAVLGGTAVTQYF. The CDR3 DNA is TGCAGCGCGGTACTAGGGGGGACGGCCGTGACGCAGTATTTT.

V is TRBV18 and J is TRBJ2-7; 11 bases are shared with TRBD2. This CDR3 comprises 17 residues. V lost 5 bases to trimming and J lost 2 bases; unmatched junction nucleotides: 11. CDR1 and CDR2 (germline): KGHSH, LQKENI. Written as DNA, the CDR3 is TGTGCCAGCTCATACTCCGAACTAGCGGGGGAAACCTACGAGCAGTACTTC. It is translated as CASSYSELAGETYEQYF.

This clonotype occurred a few times. The chain has TRBV9 and TRBJ2-3, with TRBD2 identical over 7 bases. Germline CDR1 and CDR2: SGDLS and YYNGEE. Germline trimming cut 4 bases from V and 0 bases from J; bases unmatched to any gene: 8. The CDR3 covers 16 residues. Written as DNA, the CDR3 is TGTGCCAGCAGCCACACTAGCGAGGCTAGCACAGATACGCAGTATTTT. Protein: CASSHTSEASTDTQYF.

This clonotype was recorded a few times. V gene TRBV29-1 combines with J gene TRBJ2-1; D possibly uses TRBD1 or TRBD2 (6 bases each). Germline V CDR1 and CDR2: SQVTM, ANQGSEA. This CDR3 has 13 residues. V was trimmed by 7 bases and J by 5 bases, leaving 15 bases between them. The CDR3 DNA sequence: TGCAGCGGAATGCGGGACAACCACAATGAGCAGTTCTTC. Amino acid sequence: CSGMRDNHNEQFF.

The chain carries TRBV7-2 and TRBJ2-3; 10 bases agree with TRBD2. Germline CDR1 SGHTA, CDR2 FQGNSA. The CDR3 length is 18 residues. Trimming at V came to 5 bases and at J to 0 bases, leaving 11 bases not matched to a gene. CDR3 DNA sequence: TGTGCCAGCAGCGGTGTGGAAACTAGCGGGGTTAGCACAGATACGCAGTATTTT. The encoded protein is CASSGVETSGVSTDTQYF.

V is TRBV6-5 and J is TRBJ2-1; maybe TRBD1 (5 bases). The CDR3 sequence is 14 residues long. The V gene lost 2 bases and the J gene lost 8 bases, with 13 bases spanning the gap. The germline gives CDR1 MNHEY, CDR2 SVGAGI. The CDR3 is CASSYGPGIYEQFF. CDR3 DNA: TGTGCCAGCAGTTACGGTCCAGGGATCTATGAGCAGTTCTTC.

This chain links TRBV7-9 with TRBJ2-1, with 11 bases fitting TRBD1. The CDR3 covers 15 residues. Germline loops: CDR1 SEHNR, CDR2 FQNEAQ (reference sequence). The V and J ends lost 2 bases and 10 bases, in that order; junction bases with no gene match: 7. The CDR3 sequence: CASSLLDRGLQEQFF. DNA for the CDR3: TGTGCCAGCAGCTTATTGGACAGGGGGCTCCAGGAGCAGTTCTTC.

The rearrangement joins TRBV30 to TRBJ1-2; D remains unclear. V shed 0 bases and J shed 8 bases, with 10 bases lying between them. Germline CDR1 is GTSNPN and CDR2 is SVGIG (reference sequence). The CDR3 has 12 residues. The CDR3 DNA reads as TGTGCCTGGAGTGTAGCCCCCGAGGGCTACACCTTC. It codes for CAWSVAPEGYTF.

The genes are TRBV7-2 and TRBJ2-1, with D possibly matching TRBD2 (5 bases). The V gene's germline CDR1 is SGHTA and CDR2 FQGNSA. The CDR3 runs 16 residues. V gave up 6 bases and J gave up 6 bases, with 21 bases separating them. CDR3 amino acids: CASRTQPIATSNEQFF. The CDR3, as DNA: TGTGCCAGCAGAACACAACCAATAGCGACCAGCAATGAGCAGTTCTTC.

This chain joins TRBV20-1 and TRBJ2-1, with a tentative D call TRBD2 (6 bases). This CDR3 has 14 amino acids. Germline-derived CDR1 and CDR2 are DFQATT and SNEGSKA (reference sequence). V gave up 1 base and J gave up 10 bases, with 17 bases separating them. The CDR3 here is CSARVLAPRREQFF. The DNA for the CDR3 is TGCAGTGCTAGAGTACTAGCCCCCAGGAGGGAGCAGTTCTTC.

The V and J genes are TRBV28 and TRBJ2-7; D not certain. Per the germline V gene, CDR1 is MDHEN and CDR2 is SYDVKM. The CDR3 sequence is 12 residues long. Trimming cost V 7 bases and J 4 bases, with 11 bases left between them. CDR3 amino acids: CASKSSDYEQYF. CDR3 DNA: TGTGCCAGCAAGAGCAGCGATTACGAGCAGTACTTC.

The J gene is TRBJ2-1, the V gene TRBV19; D is possibly TRBD2 (6 bases). The V gene lost 5 bases and the J gene lost 10 bases, with 12 bases spanning the gap. In germline, CDR1 is LNHDA, CDR2 SQIVND (reference sequence). The CDR3 runs 12 residues. The CDR3 nucleotides are TGTGCCAGTAGTGTACTAGCTGGGGAGCAGTTCTTC. The encoded protein is CASSVLAGEQFF.

This clonotype turned up a few times. This sequence joins TRBV29-1 and TRBJ1-2; D not certain. Per the germline V gene, CDR1 is SQVTM and CDR2 is ANQGSEA. The CDR3 extends over 9 amino acids. Trimming cost V 6 bases and J 6 bases, with 5 bases left between them. In DNA, the CDR3 is TGCAGCGTCTCAGATGGCTACACCTTC. Its protein product is CSVSDGYTF.

This chain links TRBV29-1 with TRBJ2-3; 8 nucleotides match TRBD1. CDR1 and CDR2 (germline): SQVTM, ANQGSEA. V shed 7 bases, J shed 0 bases, and the junction held 6 bases outside the gene matches. The CDR3 is 14 amino acids. Here the CDR3 reads CSGRQGSSTDTQYF. CDR3 nucleotide sequence: TGCAGCGGCCGACAGGGGTCTAGCACAGATACGCAGTATTTT.

This clonotype was recorded only once. The genes are TRBV20-1 and TRBJ1-5; 8 bases align to TRBD1. The trim removed 5 bases at V and 5 bases at J, leaving 8 bases unmatched. Germline-derived CDR1 and CDR2 are DFQATT and SNEGSKA (reference sequence). The CDR3 is 14 amino acids. CDR3 residues: CSAPGQEAHQPQHF. The CDR3 coding sequence is TGCAGTGCTCCGGGACAGGAGGCGCATCAGCCCCAGCATTTT.

V and J are TRBV5-6 and TRBJ2-1; D remains unclear. The germline V gene has CDR1 SGHDT and CDR2 YYEEEE. Trimming pared 3 bases from V and 4 bases from J, leaving 8 bases between. This CDR3 has 13 amino acids. The CDR3 DNA reads TGTGCCAGCAGCTGGGGTCCTTACAATGAGCAGTTCTTC. As protein: CASSWGPYNEQFF.

CDR3 sequence: CSARGSGTGNEQYF. The CDR3 nucleotides are TGCAGTGCTAGAGGGAGTGGGACAGGGAACGAGCAGTACTTC. The chain recombines TRBV20-1 with TRBJ2-7; 9 positions match TRBD1. The length of the CDR3 is 14 residues. Unmatched junction bases numbered 6, after V lost 1 base and J lost 5 bases. CDR1 and CDR2 (germline): DFQATT, SNEGSKA (reference sequence).